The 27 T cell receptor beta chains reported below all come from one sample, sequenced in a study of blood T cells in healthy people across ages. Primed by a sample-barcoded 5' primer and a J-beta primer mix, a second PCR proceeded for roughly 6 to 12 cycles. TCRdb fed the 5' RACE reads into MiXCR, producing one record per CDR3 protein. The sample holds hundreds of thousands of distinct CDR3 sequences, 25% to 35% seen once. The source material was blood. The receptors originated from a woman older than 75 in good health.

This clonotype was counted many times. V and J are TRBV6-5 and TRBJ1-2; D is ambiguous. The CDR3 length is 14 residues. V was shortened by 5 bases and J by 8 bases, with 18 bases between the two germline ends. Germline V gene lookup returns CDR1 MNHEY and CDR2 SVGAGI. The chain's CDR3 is CASSPDFSAGGYTF. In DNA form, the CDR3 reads TGTGCCAGCAGTCCGGACTTCTCCGCGGGGGGCTACACCTTC.

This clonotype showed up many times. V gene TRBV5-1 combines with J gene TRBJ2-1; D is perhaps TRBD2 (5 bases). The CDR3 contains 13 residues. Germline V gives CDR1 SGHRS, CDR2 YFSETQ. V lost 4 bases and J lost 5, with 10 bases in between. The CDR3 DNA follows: TGCGCCAGCAGCGAGCGACTACACAATGAGCAGTTCTTC. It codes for CASSERLHNEQFF.

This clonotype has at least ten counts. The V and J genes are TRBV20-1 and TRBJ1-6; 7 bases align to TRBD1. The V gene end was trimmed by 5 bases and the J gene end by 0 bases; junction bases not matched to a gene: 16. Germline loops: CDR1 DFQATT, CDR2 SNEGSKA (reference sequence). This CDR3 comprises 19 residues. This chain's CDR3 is CSAEGGAGHTTSYNSPLHF. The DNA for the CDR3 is TGCAGTGCTGAAGGGGGCGCGGGTCATACTACCTCCTATAATTCACCCCTCCACTTT.

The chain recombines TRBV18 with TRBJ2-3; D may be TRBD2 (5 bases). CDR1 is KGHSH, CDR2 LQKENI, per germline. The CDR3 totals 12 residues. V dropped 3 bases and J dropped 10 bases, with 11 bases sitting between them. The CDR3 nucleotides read TGTGCCAGCTCACCCAGAGGAGGTGCGCAGTATTTT. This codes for CASSPRGGAQYF.

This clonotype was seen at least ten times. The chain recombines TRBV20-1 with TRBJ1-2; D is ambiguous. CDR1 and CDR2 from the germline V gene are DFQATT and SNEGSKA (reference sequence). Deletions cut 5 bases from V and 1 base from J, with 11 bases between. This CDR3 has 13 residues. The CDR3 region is CSALEGSNYGYTF. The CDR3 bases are TGCAGTGCTCTTGAAGGCAGTAACTATGGCTACACCTTC.

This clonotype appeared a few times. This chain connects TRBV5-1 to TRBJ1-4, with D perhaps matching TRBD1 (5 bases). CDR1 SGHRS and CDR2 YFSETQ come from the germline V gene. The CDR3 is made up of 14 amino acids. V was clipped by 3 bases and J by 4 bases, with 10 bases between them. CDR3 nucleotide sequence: TGCGCCAGCAGCTGGGACGGACGTAATGAAAAACTGTTTTTT. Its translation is CASSWDGRNEKLFF.

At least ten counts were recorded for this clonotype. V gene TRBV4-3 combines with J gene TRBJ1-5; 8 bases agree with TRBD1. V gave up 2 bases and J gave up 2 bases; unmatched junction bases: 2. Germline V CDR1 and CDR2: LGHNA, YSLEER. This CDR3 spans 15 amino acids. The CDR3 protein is CASSQLTGGNQPQHF. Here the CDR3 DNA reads TGCGCCAGCAGCCAACTGACAGGGGGCAATCAGCCCCAGCATTTT.

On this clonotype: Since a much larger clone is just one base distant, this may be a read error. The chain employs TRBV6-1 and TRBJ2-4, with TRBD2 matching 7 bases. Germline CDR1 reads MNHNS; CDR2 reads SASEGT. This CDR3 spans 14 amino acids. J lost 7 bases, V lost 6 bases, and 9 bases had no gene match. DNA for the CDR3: TGTGCCAGCAGGGAGAACTCCGGGGGGAACATTCAGTACTTC. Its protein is CASRENSGGNIQYF.

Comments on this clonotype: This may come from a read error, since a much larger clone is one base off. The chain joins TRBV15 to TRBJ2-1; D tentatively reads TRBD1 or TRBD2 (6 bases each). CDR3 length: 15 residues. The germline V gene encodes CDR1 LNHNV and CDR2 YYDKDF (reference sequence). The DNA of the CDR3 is TGTGCCTCCAGCAGCCGGGACGGGGGCTACAGAGCGCCGTTCTTC. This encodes CASSSRDGGYRAPFF.

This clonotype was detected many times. The CDR3 is CASSLTGSGVGETQYF. The CDR3, as DNA: TGTGCCAGCAGCTTAACAGGCTCAGGGGTAGGAGAGACCCAGTACTTC. V and J are TRBV7-3 and TRBJ2-5; TRBD1 might be the D (6 bases). The ends were cut back, 0 bases at V and 4 bases at J, with 15 bases in the middle. Germline V gene lookup returns CDR1 SGHTA and CDR2 FQGTGA. The CDR3 extends over 16 amino acids.

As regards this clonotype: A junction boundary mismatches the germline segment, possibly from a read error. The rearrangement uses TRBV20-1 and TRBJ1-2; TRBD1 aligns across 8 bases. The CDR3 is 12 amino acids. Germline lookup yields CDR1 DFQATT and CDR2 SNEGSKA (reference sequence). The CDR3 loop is CSPRDRSYGYNF. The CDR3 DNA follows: TGCAGCCCAAGGGACAGGAGTTATGGCTACAACTTC.

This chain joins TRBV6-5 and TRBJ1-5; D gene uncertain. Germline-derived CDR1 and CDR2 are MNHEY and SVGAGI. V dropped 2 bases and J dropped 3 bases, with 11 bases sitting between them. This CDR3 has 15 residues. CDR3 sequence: CASSYGTGFNQPQHF. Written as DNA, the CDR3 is TGTGCCAGCAGTTACGGTACCGGTTTCAATCAGCCCCAGCATTTT.

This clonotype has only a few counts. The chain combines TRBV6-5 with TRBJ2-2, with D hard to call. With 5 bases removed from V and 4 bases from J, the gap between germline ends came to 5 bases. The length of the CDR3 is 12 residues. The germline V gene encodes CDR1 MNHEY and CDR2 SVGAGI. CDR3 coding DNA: TGTGCCAGCAGTCCTACCACCGGGGAGCTGTTTTTT. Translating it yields CASSPTTGELFF.

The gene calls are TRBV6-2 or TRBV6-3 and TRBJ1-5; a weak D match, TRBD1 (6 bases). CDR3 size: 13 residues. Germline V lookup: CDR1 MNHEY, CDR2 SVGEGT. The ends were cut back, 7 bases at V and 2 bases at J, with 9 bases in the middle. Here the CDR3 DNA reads TGTGCCAGCACGGACAGCCGCAATCAGCCCCAGCATTTT. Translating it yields CASTDSRNQPQHF.

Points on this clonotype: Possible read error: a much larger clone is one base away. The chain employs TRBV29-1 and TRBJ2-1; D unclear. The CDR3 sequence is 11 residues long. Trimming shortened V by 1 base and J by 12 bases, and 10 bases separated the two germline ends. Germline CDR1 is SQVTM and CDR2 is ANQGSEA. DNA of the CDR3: TGCAGCGTTGAAGTACGACACGGGCAGTTCTTC. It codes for CSVEVRHGQFF.

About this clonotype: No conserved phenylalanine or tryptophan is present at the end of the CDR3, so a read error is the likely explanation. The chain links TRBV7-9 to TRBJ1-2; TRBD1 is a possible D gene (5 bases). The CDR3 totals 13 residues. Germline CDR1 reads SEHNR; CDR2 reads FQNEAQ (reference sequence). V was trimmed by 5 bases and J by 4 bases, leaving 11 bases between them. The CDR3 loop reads CASSQGGGYGYTC. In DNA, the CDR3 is TGTGCCAGCAGCCAGGGCGGAGGCTATGGCTACACCTGC.

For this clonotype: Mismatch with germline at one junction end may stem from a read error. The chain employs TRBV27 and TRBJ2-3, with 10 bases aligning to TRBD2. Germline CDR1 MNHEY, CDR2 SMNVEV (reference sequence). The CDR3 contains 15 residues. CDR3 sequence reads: CVSSLIGTSDDTQYF. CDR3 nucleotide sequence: TGTGTCAGCAGCCTGATCGGGACTAGCGACGATACGCAGTATTTT.

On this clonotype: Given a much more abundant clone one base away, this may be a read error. The CDR3 region is CASIRDGGAYGYTF. CDR3 in DNA: TGTGCCAGCATCCGGGACGGAGGAGCCTATGGCTACACCTTC. This chain connects TRBV7-8 to TRBJ1-2; a possible D gene is TRBD1 (5 bases). Trimming cost V 7 bases and J 4 bases, with 16 bases left between them. The germline V gene encodes CDR1 SGHVS and CDR2 FQNEAQ. The CDR3 spans 14 residues.

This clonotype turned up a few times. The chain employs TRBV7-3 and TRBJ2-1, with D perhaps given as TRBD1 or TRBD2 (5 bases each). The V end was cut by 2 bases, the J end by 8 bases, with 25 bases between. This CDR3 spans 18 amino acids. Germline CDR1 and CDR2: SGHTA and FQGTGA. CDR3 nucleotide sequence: TGTGCCAGCAGCTTAGTCGGCGGATGGCCAGGGAGAGGATATGAGCAGTTCTTC. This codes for CASSLVGGWPGRGYEQFF.

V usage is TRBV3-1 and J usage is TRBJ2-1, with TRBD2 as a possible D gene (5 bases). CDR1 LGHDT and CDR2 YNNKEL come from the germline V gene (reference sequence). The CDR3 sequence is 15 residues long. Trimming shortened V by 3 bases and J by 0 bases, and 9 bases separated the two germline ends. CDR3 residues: CASSQRRSSYNEQFF. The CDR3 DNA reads TGTGCCAGCAGCCAGCGGAGGAGCTCCTACAATGAGCAGTTCTTC.

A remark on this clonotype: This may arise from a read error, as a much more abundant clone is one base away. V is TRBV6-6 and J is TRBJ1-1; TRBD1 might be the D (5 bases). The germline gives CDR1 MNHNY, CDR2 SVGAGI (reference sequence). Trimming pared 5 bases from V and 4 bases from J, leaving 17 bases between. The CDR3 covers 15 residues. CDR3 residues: CASSRPQAMSTEAFF. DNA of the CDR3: TGTGCCAGCAGTAGACCACAGGCGATGAGCACTGAAGCTTTCTTT.

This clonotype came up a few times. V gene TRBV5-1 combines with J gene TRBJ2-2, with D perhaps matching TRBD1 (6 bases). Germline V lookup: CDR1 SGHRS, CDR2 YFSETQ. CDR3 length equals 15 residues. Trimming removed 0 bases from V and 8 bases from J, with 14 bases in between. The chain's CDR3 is CASSLAALGAGELFF. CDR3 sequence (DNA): TGCGCCAGCAGCTTGGCGGCCCTGGGGGCGGGGGAGCTGTTTTTT.

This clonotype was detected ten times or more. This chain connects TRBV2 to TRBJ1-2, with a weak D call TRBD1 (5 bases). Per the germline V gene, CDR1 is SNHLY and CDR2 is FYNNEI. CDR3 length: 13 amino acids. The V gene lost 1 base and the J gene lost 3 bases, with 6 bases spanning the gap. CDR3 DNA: TGTGCCAGCAGTGAAGTCAGGGACTATGGCTACACCTTC. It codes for CASSEVRDYGYTF.

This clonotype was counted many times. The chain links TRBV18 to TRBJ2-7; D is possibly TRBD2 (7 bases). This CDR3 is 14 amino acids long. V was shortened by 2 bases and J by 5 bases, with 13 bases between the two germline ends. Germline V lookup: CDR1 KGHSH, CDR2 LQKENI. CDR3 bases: TGTGCCAGCTCACCATCGGGGGGCCAAGACGAGCAGTACTTC. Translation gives CASSPSGGQDEQYF.

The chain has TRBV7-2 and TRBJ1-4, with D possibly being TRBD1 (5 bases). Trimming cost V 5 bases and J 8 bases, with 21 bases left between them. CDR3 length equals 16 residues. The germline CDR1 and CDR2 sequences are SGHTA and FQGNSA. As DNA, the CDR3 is TGTGCCAGCAGCCCCAGCGCTGGGGCCGCCAGGGAAAAACTGTTTTTT. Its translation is CASSPSAGAAREKLFF. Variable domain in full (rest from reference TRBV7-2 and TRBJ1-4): GAGVSQSPSNKVTEKGKDVELRCDPISGHTALYWYRQSLGQGLEFLIYFQGNSAPDKSGLPSDRFSAERTGGSVSTLTIQRTQQEDSAVYLCASSPSAGAAREKLFFGSGTQLSVL.

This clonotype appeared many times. The CDR3 is CASRGVGVRSFNQPQHF. CDR3 bases: TGTGCCAGCAGAGGGGTGGGGGTACGGTCTTTCAATCAGCCCCAGCATTTT. This chain connects TRBV21-1 to TRBJ1-5; no check of the table's D call, TRBD1, against the DNA was made. TRBV21-1 is shown as a pseudogene. The length of the CDR3 is 17 residues.

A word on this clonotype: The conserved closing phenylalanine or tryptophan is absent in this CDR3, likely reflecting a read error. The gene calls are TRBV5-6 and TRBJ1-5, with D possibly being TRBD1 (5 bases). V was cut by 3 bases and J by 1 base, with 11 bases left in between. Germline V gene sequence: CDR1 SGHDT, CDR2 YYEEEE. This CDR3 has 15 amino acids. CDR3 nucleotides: TGTGCCAGCAGCTGGGGGGGTAGAAGCAATCAGCCCCAGCATTTG. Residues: CASSWGGRSNQPQHL.